The 5 T cell receptor beta chains below all came from one sample that was sequenced in a study of identical twins. In TCRdb, the 5' RACE reads were re-called with MiXCR into one record per CDR3 protein. In the table there are 690,000 or so distinct CDR3 sequences, over 8.5% of which are singletons. In addition, the sample was reused for a study of yellow fever vaccine responses in identical twins.

The sample was PBMCs. These receptors were obtained from a woman between 18 and 30 years old in good health.

This clonotype came up a few times. The genes are TRBV28 and TRBJ2-7; tentatively, D is TRBD1 or TRBD2 (6 bases each). Germline CDR1 reads MDHEN; CDR2 reads SYDVKM. The CDR3 extends over 16 amino acids. V lost 10 bases, J lost 7 bases, and 29 bases lay in between. The CDR3: CAIKKDSSGSTREQYF. CDR3 in DNA: TGTGCCATCAAAAAGGACAGTAGCGGTTCGACCCGGGAGCAGTACTTC.

This clonotype was counted only a few times. This chain connects TRBV6-4 to TRBJ2-3; D possibly corresponds to TRBD2 (6 bases). Germline lookup yields CDR1 MRHNA and CDR2 SNTAGT. The CDR3 length is 15 residues. V was cut by 0 bases and J by 2 bases, with 9 bases left in between. The CDR3 region is CASSDSGTVTDTQYF. CDR3 nucleotide sequence: TGTGCCAGCAGTGACTCAGGGACTGTCACAGATACGCAGTATTTT.

This clonotype occurred a few times. The chain has TRBV5-6 and TRBJ2-3, with 8 bases fitting TRBD1. Unmatched junction bases numbered 13, after V lost 4 bases and J lost 0 bases. Germline values: CDR1 SGHDT, CDR2 YYEEEE. CDR3 size: 18 residues. The CDR3 DNA sequence: TGTGCCAGCAGCCCAGGACAGGGACCCCGACGGAGCACAGATACGCAGTATTTT. As protein: CASSPGQGPRRSTDTQYF.

The sample holds a few counts of this clonotype. The V call is TRBV5-1, the J call TRBJ2-7, with no clear D. Trimming pared 0 bases from V and 2 bases from J, leaving 6 bases between. From germline, CDR1 is SGHRS and CDR2 YFSETQ. There are 13 residues in the CDR3. CDR3 sequence reads: CASSLEPTYEQYF. CDR3 sequence (DNA): TGCGCCAGCAGCTTGGAACCGACCTACGAGCAGTACTTC.

This clonotype appeared many times. V gene TRBV20-1 combines with J gene TRBJ2-1; D gene ambiguous. CDR1 is DFQATT, CDR2 SNEGSKA, per germline (reference sequence). CDR3 length: 13 amino acids. V dropped 1 base and J dropped 4 bases, with 8 bases sitting between them. As DNA, the CDR3 is TGCAGTGCTAGAGGTGGGAAGTACAATGAGCAGTTCTTC. Translated: CSARGGKYNEQFF.